This T cell receptor beta chain was found in a study of human T cells and chemical hapten exposure. Regarding the study as a whole: Alopecia affecting every donor means their immune response may not match healthy people's.

The time point denotes: patch test 2, 6 weeks after DPC sensitization. Stated treatment: therapeutic diphenylcyclopropenone sensitization with weekly scalp DPC. On this clonotype itself: Its antigen is unknown.

Germline CDR1 SEHNR, CDR2 FQNEAQ (reference sequence). The length of the CDR3 is 16 residues. With 5 bases clipped from V and 0 bases from J, the junction kept 7 bases outside the gene matches. The library gave individual cDNA molecules unique molecular identifiers. From the RACE reads, TCRdb called clonotypes with MiXCR, one entry per CDR3 protein. The sample includes over 100,000 distinct CDR3 sequences, about a tenth of them seen just once. The receptor's source is a woman aged 40 to 50 with alopecia areata. Some clones in this sample may be carry-over from other donors' samples. Sequences were derived from whole blood, sampled in connection with sensitization to the hapten diphenylcyclopropenone (DPC). V is TRBV7-9 and J is TRBJ2-7, with 10 positions matching TRBD1. The CDR3 DNA is TGTGCCAGCAGCCGTTCCGGGACAGGGGTCTCCTACGAGCAGTACTTC. It specifies CASSRSGTGVSYEQYF.